This TCR beta chain was sequenced in a study of identical twins. Study-wide results and caveats: It was cross-sectional statistical analysis, not following the same donors, that the conclusions relied on. Analyses of zero insertions could, in part, be confounded by invariant MAIT and iNKT cells.

Healthy Caucasians supplied all donations. Concerning this clonotype itself: Its matching antigen is unknown. One end of the junction fails to match germline, which may point to a read error.

Through template switching, a universal primer site was introduced, and the cDNA contained unique molecular identifiers. TCRdb reprocessed the 5' RACE reads via MiXCR and lists one record per CDR3 protein. The repertoire holds 1.5 million or so distinct CDR3 sequences, 25% to 35% seen once, with around 0.25% in the top ten. The CDR3 totals 15 residues. Germline values: CDR1 SGHTA, CDR2 FQGNSA. The sequenced sample was cord blood. This sequence joins TRBV7-2 and TRBJ2-7; 8 bases match TRBD1. This clonotype was obtained from a newborn girl in good health. CDR3 sequence reads: CATSYSWDRPYEQYF. The CDR3, as DNA: TGTGCCACCAGCTATAGTTGGGACAGGCCCTACGAGCAGTACTTC.